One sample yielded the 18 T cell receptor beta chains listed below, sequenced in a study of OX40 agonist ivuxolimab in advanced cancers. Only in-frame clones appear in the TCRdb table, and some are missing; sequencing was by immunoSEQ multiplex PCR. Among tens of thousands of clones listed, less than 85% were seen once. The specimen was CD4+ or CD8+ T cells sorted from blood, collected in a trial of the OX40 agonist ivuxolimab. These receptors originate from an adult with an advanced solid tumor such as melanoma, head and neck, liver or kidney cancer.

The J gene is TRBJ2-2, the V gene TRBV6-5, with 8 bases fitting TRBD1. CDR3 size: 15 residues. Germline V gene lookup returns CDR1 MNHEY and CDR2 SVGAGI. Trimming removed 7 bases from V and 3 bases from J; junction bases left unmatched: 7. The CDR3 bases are TGTGCCAGCATCGACGGGACAGGTGACACCGGGGAGCTGTTTTTT. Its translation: CASIDGTGDTGELFF.

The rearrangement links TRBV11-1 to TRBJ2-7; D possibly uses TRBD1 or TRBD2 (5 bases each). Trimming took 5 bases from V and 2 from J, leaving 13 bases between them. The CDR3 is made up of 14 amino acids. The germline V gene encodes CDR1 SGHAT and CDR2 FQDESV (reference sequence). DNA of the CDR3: TGTGCCAGCAGCCACCGGGACCCACCCTACGAGCAGTACTTC. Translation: CASSHRDPPYEQYF.

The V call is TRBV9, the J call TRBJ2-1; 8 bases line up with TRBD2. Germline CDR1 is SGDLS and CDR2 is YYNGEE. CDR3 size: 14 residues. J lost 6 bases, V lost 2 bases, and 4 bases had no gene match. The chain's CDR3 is CASSVAGTSNEQFF. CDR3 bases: TGTGCCAGCAGCGTCGCCGGGACTAGCAATGAGCAGTTCTTC. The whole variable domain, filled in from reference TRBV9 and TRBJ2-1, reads DSGVTQTPKHLITATGQRVTLRCSPRSGDLSVYWYQQSLDQGLQFLIQYYNGEERAKGNILERFSAQQFPDLHSELNLSSLELGDSALYFCASSVAGTSNEQFFGPGTRLTVL.

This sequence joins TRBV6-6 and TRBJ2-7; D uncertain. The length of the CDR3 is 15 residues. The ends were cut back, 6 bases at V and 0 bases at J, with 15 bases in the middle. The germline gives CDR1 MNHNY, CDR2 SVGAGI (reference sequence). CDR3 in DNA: TGTGCCAGCAGATCCACGGACGGATTCTCCTACGAGCAGTACTTC. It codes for CASRSTDGFSYEQYF.

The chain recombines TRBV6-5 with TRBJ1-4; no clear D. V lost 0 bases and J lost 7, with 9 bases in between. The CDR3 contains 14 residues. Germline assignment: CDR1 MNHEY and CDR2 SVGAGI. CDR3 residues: CASSYSFGLEKLFF. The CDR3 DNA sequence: TGTGCCAGCAGTTACTCATTCGGCCTTGAAAAACTGTTTTTT.

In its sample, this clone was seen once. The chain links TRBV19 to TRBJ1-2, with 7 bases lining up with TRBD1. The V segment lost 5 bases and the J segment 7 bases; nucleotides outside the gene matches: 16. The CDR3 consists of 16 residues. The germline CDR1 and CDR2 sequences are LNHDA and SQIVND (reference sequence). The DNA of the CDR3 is TGTGCCAGTAGTGTTGACGGGACAGCATCCCTCGGTGGCTACACCTTC. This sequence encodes CASSVDGTASLGGYTF.

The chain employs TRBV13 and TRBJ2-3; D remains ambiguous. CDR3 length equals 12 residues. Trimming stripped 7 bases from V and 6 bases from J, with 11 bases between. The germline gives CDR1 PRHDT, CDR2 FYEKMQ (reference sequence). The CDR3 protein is CASNSEWDTQYF. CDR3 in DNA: TGTGCCAGCAACTCCGAATGGGATACGCAGTATTTT.

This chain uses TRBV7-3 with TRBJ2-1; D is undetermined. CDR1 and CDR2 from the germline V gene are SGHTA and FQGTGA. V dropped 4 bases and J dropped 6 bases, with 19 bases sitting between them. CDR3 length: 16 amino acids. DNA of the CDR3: TGTGCCAGCAGCTCGGGCCCAGCGATCGTGATCAATGAGCAGTTCTTC. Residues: CASSSGPAIVINEQFF.

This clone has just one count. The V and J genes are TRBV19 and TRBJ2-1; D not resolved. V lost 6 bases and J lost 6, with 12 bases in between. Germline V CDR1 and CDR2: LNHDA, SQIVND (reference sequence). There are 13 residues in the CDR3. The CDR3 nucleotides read TGTGCCAGTAGGCTACCTTCTGGCAATGAGCAGTTCTTC. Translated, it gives CASRLPSGNEQFF.

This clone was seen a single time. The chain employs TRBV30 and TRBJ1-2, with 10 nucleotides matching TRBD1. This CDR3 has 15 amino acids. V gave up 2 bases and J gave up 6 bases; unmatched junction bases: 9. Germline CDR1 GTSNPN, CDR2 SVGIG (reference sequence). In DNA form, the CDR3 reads TGTGCCTGGAGTAAATACGTGGGACAGGGGAATGGCTACACCTTC. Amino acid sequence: CAWSKYVGQGNGYTF.

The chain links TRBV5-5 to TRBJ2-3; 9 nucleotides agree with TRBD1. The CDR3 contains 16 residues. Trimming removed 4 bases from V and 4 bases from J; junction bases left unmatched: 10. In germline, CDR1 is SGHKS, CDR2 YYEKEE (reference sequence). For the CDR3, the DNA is TGTGCCAGCAGCCTGGACGGACAGGGGATTTCAGATACGCAGTATTTT. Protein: CASSLDGQGISDTQYF.

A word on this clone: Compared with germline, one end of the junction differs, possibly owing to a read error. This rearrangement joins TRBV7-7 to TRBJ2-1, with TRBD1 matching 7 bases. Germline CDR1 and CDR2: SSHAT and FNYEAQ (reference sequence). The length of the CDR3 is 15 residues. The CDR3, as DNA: TGTGCTAGCAGCTTAAGCGACAGGGCCTACAATGAGCAGTTCTTC. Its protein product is CASSLSDRAYNEQFF. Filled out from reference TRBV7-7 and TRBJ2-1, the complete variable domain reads GAGVSQSPRYKVTKRGQDVTLRCDPISSHATLYWYQQALGQGPEFLTYFNYEAQPDKSGLPSDRFSAERPEGSISTLTIQRTEQRDSAMYRCASSLSDRAYNEQFFGPGTRLTVL.

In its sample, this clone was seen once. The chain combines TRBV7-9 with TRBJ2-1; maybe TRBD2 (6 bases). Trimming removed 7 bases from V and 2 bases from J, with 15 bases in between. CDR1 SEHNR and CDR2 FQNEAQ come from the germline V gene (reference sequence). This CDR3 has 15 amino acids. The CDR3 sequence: CASILGGRTYNEQFF. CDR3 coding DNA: TGTGCCAGCATCTTGGGAGGACGGACCTACAATGAGCAGTTCTTC.

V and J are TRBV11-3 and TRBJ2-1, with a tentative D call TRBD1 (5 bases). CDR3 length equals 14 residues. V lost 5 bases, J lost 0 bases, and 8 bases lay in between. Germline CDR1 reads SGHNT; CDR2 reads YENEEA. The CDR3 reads CASSQGSSYNEQFF. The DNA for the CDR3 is TGTGCCAGCAGCCAGGGAAGCTCCTACAATGAGCAGTTCTTC.

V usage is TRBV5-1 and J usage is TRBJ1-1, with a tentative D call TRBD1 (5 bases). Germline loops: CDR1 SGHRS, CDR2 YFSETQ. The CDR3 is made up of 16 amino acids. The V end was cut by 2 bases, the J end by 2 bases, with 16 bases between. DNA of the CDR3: TGCGCCAGCAGCTTACAGGCAGACCTCCGTAACACTGAAGCTTTCTTT. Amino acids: CASSLQADLRNTEAFF.

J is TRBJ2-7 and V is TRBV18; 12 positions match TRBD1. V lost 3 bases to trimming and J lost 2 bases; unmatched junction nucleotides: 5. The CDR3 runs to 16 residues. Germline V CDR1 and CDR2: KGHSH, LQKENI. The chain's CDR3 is CASSPRGQGATYEQYF. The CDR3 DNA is TGTGCCAGCTCACCTCGGGGACAGGGGGCAACCTACGAGCAGTACTTC.

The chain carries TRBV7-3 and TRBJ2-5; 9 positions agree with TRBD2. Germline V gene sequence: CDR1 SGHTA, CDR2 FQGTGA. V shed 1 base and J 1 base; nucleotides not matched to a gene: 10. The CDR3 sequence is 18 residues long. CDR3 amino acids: CASSLKPSSGIIQETQYF. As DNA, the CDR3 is TGTGCCAGCAGCTTAAAACCCTCTAGCGGGATAATCCAAGAGACCCAGTACTTC.

As DNA, the CDR3 is TGCGCCAGTGCAGGACAGGGCAATCAGCCCCAGCATTTT. Translated: CASAGQGNQPQHF. This chain connects TRBV10-1 to TRBJ1-5, with TRBD1 matching 7 bases. Trimming at V came to 9 bases and at J to 2 bases, leaving 4 bases not matched to a gene. Germline loops: CDR1 WNHNN, CDR2 SYGVQD (reference sequence). The CDR3 is 13 amino acids.